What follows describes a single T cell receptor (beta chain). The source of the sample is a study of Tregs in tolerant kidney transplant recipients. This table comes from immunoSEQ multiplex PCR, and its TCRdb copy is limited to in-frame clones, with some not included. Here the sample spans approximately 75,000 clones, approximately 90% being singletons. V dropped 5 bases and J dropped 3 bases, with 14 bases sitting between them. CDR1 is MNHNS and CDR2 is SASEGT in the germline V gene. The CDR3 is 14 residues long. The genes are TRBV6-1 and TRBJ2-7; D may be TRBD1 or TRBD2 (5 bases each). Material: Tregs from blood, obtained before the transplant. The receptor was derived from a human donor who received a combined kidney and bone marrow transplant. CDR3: CASSIIGANYEQYF. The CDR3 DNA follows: TGTGCCAGCAGTATTATCGGGGCCAACTACGAGCAGTACTTC.